The sample holds many counts of the clone carrying this T cell receptor (beta chain). Its antigen is unidentified. Sequencing was performed with immunoSEQ multiplex PCR; in TCRdb, only in-frame clones are kept and a portion is missing. The top ten hold roughly 0.82% of the sample, which has approximately 1,000,000 clones, around 77% seen once. The data are from a study of shared clonotypes between healthy human individuals. The overall study: Plates per donor: three CD4 naive, three CD4 memory, two CD8 naive, one CD8 memory.

The donors were all Caucasian adults (living in Nashville, Tennessee). Memory CD4+ cells were the fraction left after CD45RA+ naive selection. Overall study findings and caveats: What naive subsets generally showed was a larger estimated richness than memory subsets showed.

This CDR3 is 13 amino acids long. The V gene's germline CDR1 is MNHEY and CDR2 SVGAGI. The germline V and J ends were trimmed by 6 bases and 4 bases, with 12 bases remaining between them. Sequenced: memory CD4+ T cells from PBMCs. Indicated subset: CD45RA-negative fraction. This chain connects TRBV6-5 to TRBJ1-2, with a tentative D call TRBD1 (6 bases). The TCR comes from a man aged 18 to 35 in good health. Some clones in this sample may be carry-over from other donors' samples. CDR3: CASRLDRFYGYTF. The CDR3 nucleotides are TGTGCCAGCAGACTAGACAGGTTCTATGGCTACACCTTC.